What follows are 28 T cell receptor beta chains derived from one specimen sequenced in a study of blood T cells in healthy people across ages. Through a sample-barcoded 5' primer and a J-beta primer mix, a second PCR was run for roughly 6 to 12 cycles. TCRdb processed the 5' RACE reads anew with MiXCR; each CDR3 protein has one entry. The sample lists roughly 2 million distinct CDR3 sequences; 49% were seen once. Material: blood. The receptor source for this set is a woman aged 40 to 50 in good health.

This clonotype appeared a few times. This CDR3 is CASSYSGTGSRTDTQYF. The CDR3 region has the DNA TGTGCCAGCAGTTACTCTGGGACAGGGAGCCGGACAGATACGCAGTATTTT. The chain is built from TRBV6-5 and TRBJ2-3; 9 nucleotides agree with TRBD1. There are 17 residues in the CDR3. Trimming at V came to 0 bases and at J to 3 bases, leaving 7 bases not matched to a gene. Germline CDR1 is MNHEY and CDR2 is SVGAGI.

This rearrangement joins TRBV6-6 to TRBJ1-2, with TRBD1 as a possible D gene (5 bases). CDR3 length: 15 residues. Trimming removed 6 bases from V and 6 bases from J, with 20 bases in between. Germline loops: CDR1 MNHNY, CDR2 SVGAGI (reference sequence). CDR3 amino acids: CASRILRGIKHGYTF. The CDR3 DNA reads TGTGCCAGCAGGATTTTAAGGGGAATAAAGCATGGCTACACCTTC.

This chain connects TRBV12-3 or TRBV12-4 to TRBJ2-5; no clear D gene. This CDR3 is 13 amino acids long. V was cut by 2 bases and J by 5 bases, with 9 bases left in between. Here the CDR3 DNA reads TGTGCCAGCAGTTTACAACCTATCGAGACCCAGTACTTC. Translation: CASSLQPIETQYF.

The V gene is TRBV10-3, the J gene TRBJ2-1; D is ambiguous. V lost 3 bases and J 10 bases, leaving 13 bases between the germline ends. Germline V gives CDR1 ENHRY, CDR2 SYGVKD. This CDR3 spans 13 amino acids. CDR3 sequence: CAISEGSSYEQFF. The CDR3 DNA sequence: TGTGCCATCAGTGAAGGCTCCTCCTACGAGCAGTTCTTC.

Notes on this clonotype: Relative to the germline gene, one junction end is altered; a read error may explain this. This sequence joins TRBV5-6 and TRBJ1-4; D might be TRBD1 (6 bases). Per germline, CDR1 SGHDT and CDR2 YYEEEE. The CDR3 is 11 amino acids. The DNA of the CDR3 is TGTGCCTGCAGCCAAGGGGGGAAACTGTTTTTT. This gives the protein CACSQGGKLFF.

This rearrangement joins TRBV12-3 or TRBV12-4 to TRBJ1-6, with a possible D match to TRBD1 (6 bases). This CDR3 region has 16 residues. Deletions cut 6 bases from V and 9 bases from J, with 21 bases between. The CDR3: CASRFRDNLGSSPLHF. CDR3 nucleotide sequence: TGTGCCAGCAGGTTCCGGGACAACCTCGGTAGTTCACCCCTCCACTTT.

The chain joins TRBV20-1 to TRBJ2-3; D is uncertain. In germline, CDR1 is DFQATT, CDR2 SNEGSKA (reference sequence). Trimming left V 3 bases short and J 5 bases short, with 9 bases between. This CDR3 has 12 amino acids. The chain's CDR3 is CSASHRLDTQYF. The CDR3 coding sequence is TGCAGTGCTAGCCATAGACTAGATACGCAGTATTTT.

In DNA form, the CDR3 reads TGCAGCGTAGAGCAGGGGCTACATGGCAATGAGCAGTTCTTC. The encoded protein is CSVEQGLHGNEQFF. This chain joins TRBV29-1 and TRBJ2-1; tentatively, D is TRBD1 (6 bases). The CDR3 is 14 residues long. Looked up from germline, CDR1 is SQVTM and CDR2 is ANQGSEA. Deletions cut 6 bases from V and 6 bases from J, with 18 bases between.

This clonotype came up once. The CDR3 is CASSLIKGSTSQGPQYF. The CDR3 DNA reads TGCGCCAGCAGCCTAATAAAGGGTAGCACGAGTCAAGGACCGCAGTATTTT. V is TRBV4-1 and J is TRBJ2-3; D is unresolved. The CDR3 runs to 17 residues. Germline V gene lookup returns CDR1 MGHRA and CDR2 YSYEKL. Trimming removed 4 bases at V and 10 bases at J, with 27 bases between.

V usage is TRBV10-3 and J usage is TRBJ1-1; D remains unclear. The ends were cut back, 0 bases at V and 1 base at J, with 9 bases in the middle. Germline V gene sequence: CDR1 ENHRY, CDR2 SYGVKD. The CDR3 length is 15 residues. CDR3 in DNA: TGTGCCATCAGTGAGTCTCGTGGAGAGAACACTGAAGCTTTCTTT. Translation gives CAISESRGENTEAFF.

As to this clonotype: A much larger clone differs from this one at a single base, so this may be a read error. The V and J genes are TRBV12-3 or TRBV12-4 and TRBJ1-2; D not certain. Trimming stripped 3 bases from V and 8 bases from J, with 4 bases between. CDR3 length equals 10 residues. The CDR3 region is CASSLKGYTF. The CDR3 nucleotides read TGTGCCAGCAGTTTGAAGGGCTACACCTTC.

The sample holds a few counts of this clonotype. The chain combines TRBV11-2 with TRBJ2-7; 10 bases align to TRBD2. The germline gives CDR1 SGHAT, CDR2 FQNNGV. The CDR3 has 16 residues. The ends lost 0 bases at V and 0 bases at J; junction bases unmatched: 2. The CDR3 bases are TGTGCCAGCAGCTTAGAAGTAGCGGGGGGCTCCTACGAGCAGTACTTC. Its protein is CASSLEVAGGSYEQYF.

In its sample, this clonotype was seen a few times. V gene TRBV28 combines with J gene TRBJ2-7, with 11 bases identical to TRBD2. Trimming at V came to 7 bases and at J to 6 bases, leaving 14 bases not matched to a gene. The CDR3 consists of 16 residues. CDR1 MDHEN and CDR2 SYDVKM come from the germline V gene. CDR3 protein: CASIQDSGGAFFEQYF. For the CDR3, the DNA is TGTGCCAGCATCCAGGATAGCGGGGGGGCTTTTTTCGAGCAGTACTTC.

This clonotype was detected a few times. CDR3 sequence: CSARGRGQGVRTDEQYF. The CDR3 nucleotides read TGCAGTGCTAGAGGCCGGGGACAGGGGGTTCGTACGGACGAGCAGTACTTC. This sequence joins TRBV20-1 and TRBJ2-7; 11 bases are a match to TRBD1. The CDR3 has 17 amino acids. CDR1 DFQATT and CDR2 SNEGSKA come from the germline V gene (reference sequence). Unmatched junction bases numbered 13, after V lost 1 base and J lost 5 bases.

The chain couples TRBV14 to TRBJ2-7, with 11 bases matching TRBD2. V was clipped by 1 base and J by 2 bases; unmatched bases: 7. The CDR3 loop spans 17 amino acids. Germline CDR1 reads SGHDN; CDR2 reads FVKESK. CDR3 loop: CASSQGFLAGGTYEQYF. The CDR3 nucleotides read TGTGCCAGCAGCCAAGGCTTTTTAGCGGGGGGGACCTACGAGCAGTACTTC.

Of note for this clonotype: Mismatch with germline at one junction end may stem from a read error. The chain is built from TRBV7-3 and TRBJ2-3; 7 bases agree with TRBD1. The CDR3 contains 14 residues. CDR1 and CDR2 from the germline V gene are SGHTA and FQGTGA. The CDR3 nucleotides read TGTGCCTGCAGCTCGACAGGGACGACAGATACGCAGTATTTT. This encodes CACSSTGTTDTQYF.

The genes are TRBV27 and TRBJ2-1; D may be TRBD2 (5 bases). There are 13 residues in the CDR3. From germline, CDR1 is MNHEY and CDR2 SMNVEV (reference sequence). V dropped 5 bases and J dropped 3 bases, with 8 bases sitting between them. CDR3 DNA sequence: TGTGCCAGCAGTGCGCGGGTCTACAATGAGCAGTTCTTC. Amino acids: CASSARVYNEQFF.

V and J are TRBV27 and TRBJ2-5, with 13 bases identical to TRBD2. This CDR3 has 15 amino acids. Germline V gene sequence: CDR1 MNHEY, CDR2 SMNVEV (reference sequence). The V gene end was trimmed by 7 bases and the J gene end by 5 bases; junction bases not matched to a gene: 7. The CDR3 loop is CASKTSGGPRETQYF. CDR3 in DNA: TGTGCCAGCAAGACTAGCGGGGGGCCGCGGGAGACCCAGTACTTC.

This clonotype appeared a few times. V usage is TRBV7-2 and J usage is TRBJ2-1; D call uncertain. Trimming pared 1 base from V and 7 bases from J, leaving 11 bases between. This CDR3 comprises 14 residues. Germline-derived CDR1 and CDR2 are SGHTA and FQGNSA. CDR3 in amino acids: CASSLVWVKNEQFF. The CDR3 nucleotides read TGTGCCAGCAGCTTAGTGTGGGTAAAGAATGAGCAGTTCTTC.

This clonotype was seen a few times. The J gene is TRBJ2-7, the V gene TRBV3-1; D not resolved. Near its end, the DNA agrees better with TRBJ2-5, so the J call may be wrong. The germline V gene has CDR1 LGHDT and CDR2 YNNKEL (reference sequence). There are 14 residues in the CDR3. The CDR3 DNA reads TGTGCCAGCAGCCAAAGCCTAGTTCCAGAGACCCAGTACTTC. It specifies CASSQSLVPETQYF.

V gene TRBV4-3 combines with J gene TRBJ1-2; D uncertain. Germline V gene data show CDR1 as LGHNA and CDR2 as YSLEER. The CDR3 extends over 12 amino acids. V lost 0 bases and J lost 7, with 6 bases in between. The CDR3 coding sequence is TGCGCCAGCAGCCAAGATGAGGGTGGCTACACCTTC. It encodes CASSQDEGGYTF.

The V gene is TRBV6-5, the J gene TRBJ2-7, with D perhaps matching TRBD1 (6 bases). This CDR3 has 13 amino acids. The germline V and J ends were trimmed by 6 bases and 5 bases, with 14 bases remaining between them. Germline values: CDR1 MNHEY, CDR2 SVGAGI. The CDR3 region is CASRRTGFDEQYF. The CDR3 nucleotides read TGTGCCAGCAGGAGAACAGGGTTCGACGAGCAGTACTTC.

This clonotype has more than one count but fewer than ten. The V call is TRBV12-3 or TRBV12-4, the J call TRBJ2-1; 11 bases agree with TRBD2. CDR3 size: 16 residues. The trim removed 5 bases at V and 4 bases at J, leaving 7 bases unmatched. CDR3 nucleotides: TGTGCCAGCAGTCCTAGCGGGGGGTCTAAATACAATGAGCAGTTCTTC. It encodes CASSPSGGSKYNEQFF.

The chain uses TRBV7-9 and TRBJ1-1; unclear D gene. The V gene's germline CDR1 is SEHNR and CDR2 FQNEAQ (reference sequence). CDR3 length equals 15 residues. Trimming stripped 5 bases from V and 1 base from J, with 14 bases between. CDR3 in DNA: TGTGCCAGCAGCCCTCGACCCAGCTCGAACACTGAAGCTTTCTTT. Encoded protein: CASSPRPSSNTEAFF.

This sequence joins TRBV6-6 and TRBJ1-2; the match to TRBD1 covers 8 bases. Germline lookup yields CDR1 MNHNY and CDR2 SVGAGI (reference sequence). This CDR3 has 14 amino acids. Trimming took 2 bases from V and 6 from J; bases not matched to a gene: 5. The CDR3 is CASSYPGQEDGYTF. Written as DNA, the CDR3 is TGTGCCAGCAGTTACCCGGGACAGGAGGATGGCTACACCTTC.

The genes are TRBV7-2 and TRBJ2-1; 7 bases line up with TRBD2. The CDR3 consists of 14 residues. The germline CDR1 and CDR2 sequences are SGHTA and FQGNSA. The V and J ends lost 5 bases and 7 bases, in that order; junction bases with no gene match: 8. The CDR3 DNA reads TGTGCCAGCAGCCGGAGGAGCGGGGTTAATGAGCAGTTCTTC. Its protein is CASSRRSGVNEQFF.

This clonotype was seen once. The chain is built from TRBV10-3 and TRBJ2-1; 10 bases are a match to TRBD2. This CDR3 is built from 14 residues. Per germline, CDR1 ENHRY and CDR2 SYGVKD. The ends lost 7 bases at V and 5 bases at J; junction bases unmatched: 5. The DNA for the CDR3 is TGTGCCATCAAAGCGGGGGGGCCTCACAATGAGCAGTTCTTC. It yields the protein CAIKAGGPHNEQFF.

In DNA form, the CDR3 reads TGTGCCAGCAGCCTCCAAGTTAGCGGGGGTTTCGCAGATACGCAGTATTTT. It specifies CASSLQVSGGFADTQYF. The chain links TRBV7-2 to TRBJ2-3; TRBD2 aligns across 9 bases. The length of the CDR3 is 17 residues. Trimming cost V 5 bases and J 4 bases; bases outside gene matches: 13. Germline CDR1 reads SGHTA; CDR2 reads FQGNSA.